The rows below give T cell receptor beta chains drawn from one sample of a study of T cells after yellow fever vaccination. TCRdb itself ran the 5' RACE reads through MiXCR, one entry per CDR3 protein. Here the sample spans fewer than 500,000 distinct CDR3 sequences, 18% being singletons. Sequencing used PBMCs, obtained before the yellow fever booster vaccination. These receptor sequences come from a man aged 18 to 29 who received the YFV17D yellow fever vaccine. Both conserved end residues are trimmed from each CDR3. The size field is filled for only some rows; it gives once, few, many or a size class.

V,size,CDR3
TRBV25-1,-,ASSAGVGNQPQH
TRBV12-3/TRBV12-4,few,ASSLQELRGEQY
TRBV6-5,few,ASSYSAREGNNYGYT
TRBV18,-,ASSPTGLEQF
TRBV10-2,many,ASSDLGRGTNTGELF
TRBV12-3/TRBV12-4,-,ASNPSGWDEQF
TRBV12-3/TRBV12-4,-,ASSEMEGGGKLF
TRBV6-5,few,ASTSRDRGDSPLH
TRBV5-1,-,ASSPDRQGDSGNTIY
TRBV24-1,many,ATSDSGLFANEQF
TRBV4-1,-,ASRRGDGELF
TRBV29-1,-,SVEERGDAEAF
TRBV12-3/TRBV12-4,few,ASREAGVETGELF
TRBV4-3,few,ASSHPGADTQY
TRBV14,-,ASSRGFEETQY
TRBV20-1,-,SASIQAYNQPQH
TRBV5-1,few,ASNPDPGFTGELF
TRBV4-2,few,ASSGQGTSYEQY
TRBV6-1,-,PPGEGSYNEQF
TRBV5-1,once,ASPPGRNEAKNIQY
TRBV11-2,-,ASSQGHLSDTQY
TRBV7-2,many,ASSFYRGGGHEQF
TRBV7-9,few,ASSFSGERDTGELF
TRBV12-3/TRBV12-4,-,ASSPPDRGNIQY
TRBV18,-,ASSPVNGNTEAF
TRBV20-1,few,SARPPRAGPQH
TRBV7-9,few,ASSLEGHTDTQY
TRBV29-1,few,SVDGTSGTDTQY
TRBV7-8,few,ASSPPSGNYGYT
TRBV7-9,few,ASSLGRSYYGYT
TRBV6-6,-,ASSWGRANSPLH
TRBV18,few,ASSPSQTDTQY
TRBV7-2,-,ASSLVGTGGSPLR
TRBV7-8,-,ASSPSVGEDGELF
TRBV6-5,-,ASSYWVNYGYT
TRBV5-8,-,ASSLLKREAF
TRBV24-1,few,ATSDFPGGESGYT
TRBV29-1,-,SVDGREGYEQY
TRBV7-2,many,ASSLALKETQY